This TCR beta chain was sequenced during a study of cytotoxic CD8 clonotypes in ibrutinib-treated CLL. The overall study: Included were some eleven relapsed/refractory and approximately 15 treatment-naive patients, of whom fewer than 18 were IGHV unmutated. By median roughly 74 months, approximately 12 had progressed and 14 stayed remitted; responses had been 2 complete and approximately 24 partial. Study-level results: A rise in clonality was seen at ibrutinib response, and a fall back toward baseline was seen at progression. Sustained-remission patients were sampled at different times than progressing patients were.

This clone was seen only a few times. What it recognizes is unknown. Per germline, CDR1 SNHLY and CDR2 FYNNEI. V was cut by 8 bases and J by 3 bases, with 14 bases left in between. The CDR3 covers 14 residues. Produced via immunoSEQ multiplex PCR; TCRdb's table is partial and in-frame only. The sample records about 330,000 clones, about 61% being singletons. The J gene is TRBJ2-4, the V gene TRBV2, with D maybe TRBD1 (5 bases). The starting material was PBMCs, obtained after 36 months of ibrutinib treatment. This receptor was taken from a human donor with chronic lymphocytic leukemia. DNA for the CDR3: TGTGCCAGCCTGTGGGGCCTGGGCAAAAACATTCAGTACTTC. This sequence encodes CASLWGLGKNIQYF.